These 32 T cell receptor beta chains were all obtained from the same sample, sequenced in a study of T cell responses to AZD1222 COVID-19 vaccine. Some clones are missing from TCRdb's copy, which holds only in-frame ones; the method was immunoSEQ multiplex PCR. The sample records about 76,000 clones, more than 75% being singletons. Sequencing was performed on peripheral blood, taken on day 0 of AZD1222 vaccination. All receptors come from an adult in good health.

V usage is TRBV6-5 and J usage is TRBJ1-1, with D maybe TRBD1 (5 bases). The germline V gene encodes CDR1 MNHEY and CDR2 SVGAGI. There are 14 residues in the CDR3. V was clipped by 0 bases and J by 6 bases, with 11 bases between them. The CDR3 DNA reads as TGTGCCAGCAGTTACTCGCTAGGGGACCCTGAAGCTTTCTTT. Protein sequence: CASSYSLGDPEAFF.

The chain is built from TRBV29-1 and TRBJ1-5, with a weak D call TRBD1 (6 bases). Trimming removed 3 bases from V and 6 bases from J, with 12 bases in between. Germline V gene sequence: CDR1 SQVTM, CDR2 ANQGSEA. The CDR3 loop spans 13 amino acids. Here the CDR3 reads CSVDLGAGQPQHF. CDR3 in DNA: TGCAGCGTTGACCTGGGGGCAGGTCAGCCCCAGCATTTT.

V is TRBV3-1 (or the pseudogene TRBV3-2) and J is TRBJ1-1; no reliable D call. The CDR3 covers 14 residues. V was clipped by 3 bases and J by 7 bases, with 15 bases between them. Germline-derived CDR1 and CDR2 are LGHDT and YNNKEL (reference sequence). In DNA, the CDR3 is TGTGCCAGCAGCCAGGAGAATTCGGGCATTGAAGCTTTCTTT. Its protein is CASSQENSGIEAFF.

V and J are TRBV5-6 and TRBJ1-5; 9 bases map to TRBD1. CDR3 length equals 16 residues. The J segment lost 5 bases and the V segment lost 4 bases, leaving 10 bases of the junction unmatched. Germline CDR1 and CDR2: SGHDT and YYEEEE. CDR3 in DNA: TGTGCCAGCAGCACTTTCCTGGGACAGGGAGATCAGCCCCAGCATTTT. This gives the protein CASSTFLGQGDQPQHF. The variable domain in full, with the rest retrieved from reference TRBV5-6 and TRBJ1-5, is DAGVTQSPTHLIKTRGQQVTLRCSPKSGHDTVSWYQQALGQGPQFIFQYYEEEERQRGNFPDRFSGHQFPNYSSELNVNALLLGDSALYLCASSTFLGQGDQPQHFGDGTRLSIL.

The V call is TRBV23-1, the J call TRBJ2-7, with D maybe TRBD1 (6 bases). TRBV23-1 is reported as an ORF; its role is uncertain. The V end was cut by 6 bases, the J end by 6 bases, with 15 bases between. This CDR3 contains 13 residues. The CDR3: CASRDRIPVEQYF. In DNA form, the CDR3 reads TGCGCCAGCAGGGACAGAATCCCCGTCGAGCAGTACTTC.

The V gene is TRBV4-1, the J gene TRBJ1-5, with a tentative D call TRBD1 (6 bases). Germline assignment: CDR1 MGHRA and CDR2 YSYEKL. The CDR3 runs 16 residues. V gave up 4 bases and J gave up 4 bases, with 17 bases separating them. The CDR3 sequence is CASSPWGRQGNQPQHF. CDR3 nucleotide sequence: TGCGCCAGCAGCCCATGGGGTCGGCAGGGGAATCAGCCCCAGCATTTT.

The gene calls are TRBV19 and TRBJ2-1; TRBD1 matches at 7 bases. Germline CDR1 LNHDA, CDR2 SQIVND (reference sequence). The CDR3 length is 17 residues. With V trimmed by 7 bases and J by 2 bases, 14 bases remained unmatched. CDR3 region: CASMPGQPITPYNEQFF. CDR3 nucleotide sequence: TGTGCCAGTATGCCGGGACAGCCGATAACTCCCTACAATGAGCAGTTCTTC.

This chain links TRBV3-1 (or the pseudogene TRBV3-2) with TRBJ1-2; 7 bases map to TRBD1. The CDR3 totals 15 residues. Germline assignment: CDR1 LGHDT and CDR2 YNNKEL (reference sequence). V lost 4 bases to trimming and J lost 3 bases; unmatched junction nucleotides: 8. The CDR3 nucleotides read TGTGCCAGCAGCCTATGGGACAGCCAACACTATGGCTACACCTTC. Protein product: CASSLWDSQHYGYTF.

Worth noting for this clone: The sample contains more than one DNA sequence encoding this CDR3. The V call is TRBV3-1 (or the pseudogene TRBV3-2), the J call TRBJ1-1; TRBD1 might be the D (5 bases). This CDR3 spans 15 amino acids. Per germline, CDR1 LGHDT and CDR2 YNNKEL (reference sequence). V was shortened by 0 bases and J by 2 bases, with 10 bases between the two germline ends. CDR3 in amino acids: CASSQDLGGNTEAFF. The DNA for the CDR3 is TGTGCCAGCAGCCAAGATTTGGGGGGAAACACTGAAGCTTTCTTT.

The chain joins TRBV6-5 to TRBJ1-6; the D gene is possibly TRBD1 (6 bases). V shed 5 bases and J shed 8 bases, with 16 bases lying between them. Germline V gene data show CDR1 as MNHEY and CDR2 as SVGAGI. CDR3 size: 15 residues. The CDR3 loop reads CASSRQAPRDSPLHF. For the CDR3, the DNA is TGTGCCAGCAGTAGACAGGCGCCTAGGGATTCACCCCTCCACTTT.

The V and J genes are TRBV5-1 and TRBJ2-6; 8 positions match TRBD1. The CDR3 is 16 amino acids. The germline gives CDR1 SGHRS, CDR2 YFSETQ. V was pared by 2 bases and J by 0 bases, with 1 base of the junction left unmatched. For the CDR3, the DNA is TGCGCCAGCAGCTTACAGGGGGGCTCTGGGGCCAACGTCCTGACTTTC. Protein sequence: CASSLQGGSGANVLTF.

The rearrangement uses TRBV21-1 and TRBJ1-5; the table's D gene call, TRBD1, was not cross checked with the DNA. TRBV21-1 is recorded as a pseudogene. The CDR3 sequence is 12 residues long. DNA of the CDR3: TGTGCCAGCCAGGGGGCTTCTCAGCCCCAGCATTTT. This codes for CASQGASQPQHF.

The J gene is TRBJ2-3, the V gene TRBV6-2 or TRBV6-3; no clear D gene. The CDR3 has 14 amino acids. Deletions cut 2 bases from V and 6 bases from J, with 12 bases between. Germline V gives CDR1 MNHEY, CDR2 SVGEGT. This chain's CDR3 is CASSYEALRDTQYF. The CDR3 DNA reads as TGTGCCAGCAGTTACGAGGCCCTTCGCGATACGCAGTATTTT.

J is TRBJ1-5 and V is TRBV7-8; TRBD1 aligns across 7 bases. With 5 bases clipped from V and 0 bases from J, the junction kept 10 bases outside the gene matches. The CDR3 sequence is 17 residues long. CDR1 is SGHVS, CDR2 FQNEAQ, per germline. The CDR3 loop reads CASSPGRGLYSNQPQHF. The CDR3 DNA is TGTGCCAGCAGCCCCGGGAGGGGGCTTTATAGCAATCAGCCCCAGCATTTT.

The genes are TRBV3-1 (or the pseudogene TRBV3-2) and TRBJ1-2; D is unresolved. The CDR3 totals 13 residues. Per germline, CDR1 LGHDT and CDR2 YNNKEL (reference sequence). Trimming shortened V by 4 bases and J by 0 bases, and 6 bases separated the two germline ends. The CDR3 here is CASSPDTNYGYTF. The CDR3 DNA reads as TGTGCCAGCAGCCCCGACACTAACTATGGCTACACCTTC.

The V call is TRBV9, the J call TRBJ1-2; D ambiguous. From germline, CDR1 is SGDLS and CDR2 YYNGEE. Trimming pared 0 bases from V and 2 bases from J, leaving 8 bases between. The CDR3 consists of 14 residues. The CDR3 DNA sequence: TGTGCCAGCAGCGTAGCGGACGTGAACTATGGCTACACCTTC. This translates into CASSVADVNYGYTF.

V and J are TRBV19 and TRBJ1-3; TRBD1 is a possible D gene (5 bases). Germline V gene sequence: CDR1 LNHDA, CDR2 SQIVND (reference sequence). V lost 9 bases and J 0 bases, leaving 18 bases between the germline ends. The CDR3 contains 16 residues. Here the CDR3 reads CASTEGAANSGNTIYF. The CDR3 bases are TGTGCCAGCACGGAAGGGGCAGCGAACTCTGGAAACACCATATATTTT.

The chain uses TRBV29-1 and TRBJ1-1; D is unresolved. V was shortened by 3 bases and J by 1 base, with 6 bases between the two germline ends. The CDR3 is 12 amino acids. Germline CDR1 SQVTM, CDR2 ANQGSEA. CDR3 region: CSVDWANTEAFF. CDR3 DNA sequence: TGCAGCGTTGATTGGGCGAACACTGAAGCTTTCTTT.

The rearrangement joins TRBV6-5 to TRBJ1-3, with D hard to call. CDR3 length: 15 residues. Germline V gene lookup returns CDR1 MNHEY and CDR2 SVGAGI. V lost 4 bases, J lost 2 bases, and 12 bases lay in between. CDR3 nucleotide sequence: TGTGCCAGCAGTTCCCGCCTCGGGGCTGGAAACACCATATATTTT. Its protein product is CASSSRLGAGNTIYF.

The chain combines TRBV27 with TRBJ2-1; 9 bases are shared with TRBD2. This CDR3 is built from 16 residues. Germline V lookup: CDR1 MNHEY, CDR2 SMNVEV (reference sequence). Trimming removed 0 bases from V and 4 bases from J; junction bases left unmatched: 4. The CDR3 nucleotides are TGTGCCAGCAGTTTATCGGTCCTAGCGGGGTACAATGAGCAGTTCTTC. It codes for CASSLSVLAGYNEQFF.

In its sample, this clone was seen a few times. The gene calls are TRBV7-3 and TRBJ1-1; D remains unclear. Trimming pared 4 bases from V and 4 bases from J, leaving 13 bases between. Per the germline V gene, CDR1 is SGHTA and CDR2 is FQGTGA. The CDR3 runs 14 residues. In DNA form, the CDR3 reads TGTGCCAGCAGCTCCACCCGGCTGGGCACTGAAGCTTTCTTT. Protein: CASSSTRLGTEAFF.

The chain recombines TRBV7-3 with TRBJ2-3; unclear D gene. CDR3 length: 12 amino acids. CDR1 and CDR2 (germline): SGHTA, FQGTGA. V lost 10 bases to trimming and J lost 8 bases, with 16 bases between them. The CDR3 sequence is CATALEKGTQYF. The CDR3 DNA is TGTGCCACCGCGCTTGAGAAGGGTACGCAGTATTTT.

The gene calls are TRBV2 and TRBJ1-3, with TRBD1 identical over 7 bases. From germline, CDR1 is SNHLY and CDR2 FYNNEI. The CDR3 totals 11 residues. V shed 7 bases, J shed 8 bases, and the junction held 2 bases outside the gene matches. CDR3 bases: TGTGCCAGCACAGGGGGATACACCATATATTTT. Protein: CASTGGYTIYF.

Details on this clone: Other DNA sequences within the sample encode an identical CDR3. The V call is TRBV5-4, the J call TRBJ2-2, with 9 bases lining up with TRBD1. The germline gives CDR1 SGHNT, CDR2 YYREEE (reference sequence). The junction had 3 bases not matched to a gene; V was cut back by 0 bases and J by 6 bases. The CDR3 contains 15 residues. CDR3 region: CASSLGGTGSGELFF. The CDR3 nucleotides are TGTGCCAGCAGCTTGGGTGGGACAGGGTCCGGGGAGCTGTTTTTT.

This clone was counted a single time. This chain joins TRBV7-7 and TRBJ2-2; 10 bases fit TRBD2. Looked up from germline, CDR1 is SSHAT and CDR2 is FNYEAQ (reference sequence). The CDR3 length is 17 residues. V gave up 10 bases and J gave up 4 bases; unmatched junction bases: 15. The CDR3 nucleotides are TGTGCCACTCCGTTGCCCGGGTCTAGCGGGGGCACCGGGGAGCTGTTTTTT. It codes for CATPLPGSSGGTGELFF.

The rearrangement joins TRBV7-2 to TRBJ1-2; D remains unclear. Trimming took off 5 bases at V and 3 bases at J, with 10 bases between the two ends. The CDR3 consists of 13 residues. Germline V gives CDR1 SGHTA, CDR2 FQGNSA. CDR3 nucleotide sequence: TGTGCCAGCAGCCCACCCTGGGACTATGGCTACACCTTC. Encoded protein: CASSPPWDYGYTF. Filled out from reference TRBV7-2 and TRBJ1-2, the complete variable domain reads GAGVSQSPSNKVTEKGKDVELRCDPISGHTALYWYRQSLGQGLEFLIYFQGNSAPDKSGLPSDRFSAERTGGSVSTLTIQRTQQEDSAVYLCASSPPWDYGYTFGSGTRLTVV.

The chain carries TRBV4-1 and TRBJ1-2, with D unresolved. The germline V gene has CDR1 MGHRA and CDR2 YSYEKL. Trimming removed 4 bases from V and 3 bases from J, with 18 bases in between. CDR3 size: 16 residues. Here the CDR3 DNA reads TGCGCCAGCAGCCCCTTTGACCGGGGTGGGGACTATGGCTACACCTTC. It specifies CASSPFDRGGDYGYTF.

The chain combines TRBV24-1 with TRBJ1-5; 7 bases fit TRBD1. CDR1 KGHDR and CDR2 SFDVKD come from the germline V gene. V gave up 4 bases and J gave up 1 base; unmatched junction bases: 6. CDR3 size: 16 residues. The CDR3: CATSDPGQASNQPQHF. The DNA of the CDR3 is TGTGCCACCAGTGACCCTGGACAGGCGAGCAATCAGCCCCAGCATTTT.

The rearrangement links TRBV5-5 to TRBJ1-1; no reliable D call. The CDR3 runs 14 residues. Per the germline V gene, CDR1 is SGHKS and CDR2 is YYEKEE (reference sequence). The germline V and J ends were trimmed by 1 base and 1 base, with 8 bases remaining between them. The CDR3 nucleotides read TGTGCCAGCAGCTTGTTCGGTCAGAACACTGAAGCTTTCTTT. This encodes CASSLFGQNTEAFF.

The CDR3 protein is CASSSLALSSYEQYF. The CDR3 nucleotides read TGTGCCAGCAGCTCACTAGCGTTGAGCTCCTACGAGCAGTACTTC. The chain is built from TRBV7-8 and TRBJ2-7; the match to TRBD2 covers 7 bases. CDR1 is SGHVS, CDR2 FQNEAQ, per germline. The length of the CDR3 is 15 residues. V was pared by 4 bases and J by 0 bases, with 6 bases of the junction left unmatched.

CDR3 sequence reads: CASSALSGYGYTF. CDR3 nucleotide sequence: TGCGCCAGCAGCGCATTATCCGGGTATGGCTACACCTTC. The chain has TRBV5-1 and TRBJ1-2; D is ambiguous. Per germline, CDR1 SGHRS and CDR2 YFSETQ. Trimming took 4 bases from V and 5 from J, leaving 12 bases between them. The length of the CDR3 is 13 residues. Drawing the rest from reference TRBV5-1 and TRBJ1-2, the complete variable domain is KAGVTQTPRYLIKTRGQQVTLSCSPISGHRSVSWYQQTPGQGLQFLFEYFSETQRNKGNFPGRFSGRQFSNSRSEMNVSTLELGDSALYLCASSALSGYGYTFGSGTRLTVV.

CDR3 protein: CASSPSEGWGNQPQHF. The CDR3, as DNA: TGTGCCAGCAGCCCCTCGGAGGGGTGGGGCAATCAGCCCCAGCATTTT. The rearrangement links TRBV4-2 to TRBJ1-5; a possible D gene is TRBD1 (5 bases). Germline V gene lookup returns CDR1 LGHNA and CDR2 YNFKEQ. This CDR3 has 16 amino acids. Trimming removed 4 bases from V and 2 bases from J, with 15 bases in between.